The source of this TCR beta chain is a study of blood T cells in healthy people across ages. A second PCR, run for roughly 7 to 12 cycles, used a sample-barcoded 5' primer plus a J-beta primer mix. A single record per CDR3 protein comes from TCRdb applying MiXCR to the 5' RACE reads. The sample shows about 830,000 distinct CDR3 sequences, about 59% of them seen only once. CDR1 and CDR2 from the germline V gene are MNHNY and SVGAGI (reference sequence). The CDR3 loop spans 12 amino acids. V lost 7 bases and J lost 2, with 6 bases in between. The J gene is TRBJ2-1, the V gene TRBV6-6; TRBD2 might be the D (5 bases). The sequenced sample consisted of blood. This receptor was obtained from a man aged 30-40 years in good health. The CDR3 DNA sequence: TGTGCCAGCAAGGGAGCCTACAATGAGCAGTTCTTC. Protein: CASKGAYNEQFF.